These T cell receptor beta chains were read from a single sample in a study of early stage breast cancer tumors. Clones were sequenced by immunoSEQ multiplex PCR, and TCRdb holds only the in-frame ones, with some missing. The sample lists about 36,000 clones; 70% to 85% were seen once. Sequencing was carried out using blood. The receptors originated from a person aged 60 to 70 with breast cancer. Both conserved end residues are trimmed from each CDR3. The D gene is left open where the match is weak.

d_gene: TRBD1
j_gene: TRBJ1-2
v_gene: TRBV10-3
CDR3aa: AISPDREGDYGYT

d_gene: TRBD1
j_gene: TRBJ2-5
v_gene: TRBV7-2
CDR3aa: ASSSPGTGKETQY

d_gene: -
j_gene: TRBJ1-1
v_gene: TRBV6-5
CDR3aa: ASSYRGTPEAF

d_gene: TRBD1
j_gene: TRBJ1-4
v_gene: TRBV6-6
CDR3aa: ASSTQGAGEKLF

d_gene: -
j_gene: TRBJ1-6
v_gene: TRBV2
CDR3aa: ASSQLTQAMSSPLH

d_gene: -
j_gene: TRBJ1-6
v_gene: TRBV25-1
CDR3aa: ASSQLGIGSPLH

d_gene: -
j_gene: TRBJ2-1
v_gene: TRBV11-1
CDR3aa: ASSLGLVQF

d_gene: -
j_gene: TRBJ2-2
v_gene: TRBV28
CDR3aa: ASSGPVPRELF

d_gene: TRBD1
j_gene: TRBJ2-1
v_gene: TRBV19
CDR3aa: ASTHGQGENNEQF

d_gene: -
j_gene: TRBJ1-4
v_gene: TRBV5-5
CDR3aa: ASSPTLTVFNEKLF

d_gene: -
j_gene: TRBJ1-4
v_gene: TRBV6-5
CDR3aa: ASSSWGKLF

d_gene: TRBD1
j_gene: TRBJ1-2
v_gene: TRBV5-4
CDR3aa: ASSAGQGRGNST

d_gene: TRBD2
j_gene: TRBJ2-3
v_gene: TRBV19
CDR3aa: ASTSSGRVDTQY

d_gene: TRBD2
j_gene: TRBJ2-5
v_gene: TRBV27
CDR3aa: ASSSLAGGPGTQY

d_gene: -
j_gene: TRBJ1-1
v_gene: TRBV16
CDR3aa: ASSQSAGTTEAF

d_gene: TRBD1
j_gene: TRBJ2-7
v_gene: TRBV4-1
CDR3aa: ASSQIRTGNSYEQY

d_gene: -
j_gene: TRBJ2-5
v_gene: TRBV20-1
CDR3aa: SAELQETQY

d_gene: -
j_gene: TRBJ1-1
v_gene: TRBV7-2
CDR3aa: ASSLIGQNTEAF

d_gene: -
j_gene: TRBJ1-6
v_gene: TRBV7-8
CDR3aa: ASSLGGRVEASPLH

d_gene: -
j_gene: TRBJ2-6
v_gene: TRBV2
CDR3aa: ASSEVLGAGANVLT